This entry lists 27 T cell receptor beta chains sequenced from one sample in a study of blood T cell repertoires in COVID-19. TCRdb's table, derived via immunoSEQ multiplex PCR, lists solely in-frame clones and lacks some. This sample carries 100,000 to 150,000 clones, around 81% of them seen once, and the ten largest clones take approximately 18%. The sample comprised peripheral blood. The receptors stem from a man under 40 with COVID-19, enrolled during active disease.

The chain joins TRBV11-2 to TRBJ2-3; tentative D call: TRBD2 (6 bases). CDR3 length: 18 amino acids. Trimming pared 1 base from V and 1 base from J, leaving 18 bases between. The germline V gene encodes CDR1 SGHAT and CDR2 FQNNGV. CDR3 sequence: CASSLGFSGPGGTDTQYF. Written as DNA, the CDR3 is TGTGCCAGCAGCTTAGGTTTCTCGGGCCCGGGGGGCACAGATACGCAGTATTTT.

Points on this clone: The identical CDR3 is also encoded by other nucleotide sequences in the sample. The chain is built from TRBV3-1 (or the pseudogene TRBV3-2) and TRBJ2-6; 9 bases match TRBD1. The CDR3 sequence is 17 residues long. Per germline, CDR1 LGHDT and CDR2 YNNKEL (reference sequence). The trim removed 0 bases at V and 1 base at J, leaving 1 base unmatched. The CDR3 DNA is TGTGCCAGCAGCCAAGAACAGGGGGCGTCTGGGGCCAACGTCCTGACTTTC. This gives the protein CASSQEQGASGANVLTF.

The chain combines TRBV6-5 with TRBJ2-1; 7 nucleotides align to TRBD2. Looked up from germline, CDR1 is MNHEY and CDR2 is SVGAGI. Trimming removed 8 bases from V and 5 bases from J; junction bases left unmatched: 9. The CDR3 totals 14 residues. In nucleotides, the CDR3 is TGTGCCAGCTCCCTCCAGCGGGATAACAATGAGCAGTTCTTC. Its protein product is CASSLQRDNNEQFF.

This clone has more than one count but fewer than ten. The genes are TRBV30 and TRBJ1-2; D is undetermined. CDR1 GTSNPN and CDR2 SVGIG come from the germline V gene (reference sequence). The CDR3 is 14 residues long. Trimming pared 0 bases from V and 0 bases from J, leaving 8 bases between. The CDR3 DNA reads TGTGCCTGGAGTGTATTCAGGACTAACTATGGCTACACCTTC. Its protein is CAWSVFRTNYGYTF.

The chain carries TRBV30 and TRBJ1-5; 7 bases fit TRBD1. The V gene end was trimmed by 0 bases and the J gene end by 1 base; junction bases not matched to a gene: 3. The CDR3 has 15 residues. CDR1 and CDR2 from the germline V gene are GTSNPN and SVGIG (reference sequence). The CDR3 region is CAWSVGGTSNQPQHF. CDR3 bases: TGTGCCTGGAGTGTAGGGGGCACGAGCAATCAGCCCCAGCATTTT. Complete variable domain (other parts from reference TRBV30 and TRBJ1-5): SQTIHQWPATLVQPVGSPLSLECTVEGTSNPNLYWYRQAAGRGLQLLFYSVGIGQISSEVPQNLSASRPQDRQFILSSKKLLLSDSGFYLCAWSVGGTSNQPQHFGDGTRLSIL.

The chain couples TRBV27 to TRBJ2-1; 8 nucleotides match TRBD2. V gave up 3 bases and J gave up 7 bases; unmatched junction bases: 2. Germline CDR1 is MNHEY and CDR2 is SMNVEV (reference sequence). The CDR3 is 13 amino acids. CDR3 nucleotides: TGTGCCAGCAGTTTTAGCGGGACGAATGAGCAGTTCTTC. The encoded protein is CASSFSGTNEQFF.

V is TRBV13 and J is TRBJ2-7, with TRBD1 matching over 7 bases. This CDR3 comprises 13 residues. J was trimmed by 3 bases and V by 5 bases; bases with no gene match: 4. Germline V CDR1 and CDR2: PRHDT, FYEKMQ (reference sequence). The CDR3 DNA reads TGTGCCAGCAGCCCCAGACAGGGCTACGAGCAGTACTTC. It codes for CASSPRQGYEQYF. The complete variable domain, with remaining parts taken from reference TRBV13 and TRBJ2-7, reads AAGVIQSPRHLIKEKRETATLKCYPIPRHDTVYWYQQGPGQDPQFLISFYEKMQSDKGSIPDRFSAQQFSDYHSELNMSSLELGDSALYFCASSPRQGYEQYFGPGTRLTVT.

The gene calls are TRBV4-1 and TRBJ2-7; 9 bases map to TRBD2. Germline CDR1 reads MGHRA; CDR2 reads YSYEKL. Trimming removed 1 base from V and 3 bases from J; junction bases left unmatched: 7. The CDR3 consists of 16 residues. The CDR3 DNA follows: TGCGCCAGCAGCCAAGTGGCGGGGGGGATAAACTACGAGCAGTACTTC. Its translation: CASSQVAGGINYEQYF.

CDR3 sequence reads: CASSLVTPAKGVDGYTF. CDR3 nucleotide sequence: TGTGCCAGCAGTTTAGTTACCCCAGCGAAAGGCGTAGATGGCTACACCTTC. The chain combines TRBV28 with TRBJ1-2; no clear D. CDR1 and CDR2 from the germline V gene are MDHEN and SYDVKM. The CDR3 is 17 residues long. Trimming left V 2 bases short and J 6 bases short, with 22 bases between.

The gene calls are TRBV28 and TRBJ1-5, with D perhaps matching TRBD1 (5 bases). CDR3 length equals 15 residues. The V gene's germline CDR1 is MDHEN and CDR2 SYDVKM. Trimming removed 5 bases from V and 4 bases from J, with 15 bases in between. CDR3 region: CASSRGAVSNQPQHF. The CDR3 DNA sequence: TGTGCCAGCAGTCGTGGGGCAGTTTCGAATCAGCCCCAGCATTTT.

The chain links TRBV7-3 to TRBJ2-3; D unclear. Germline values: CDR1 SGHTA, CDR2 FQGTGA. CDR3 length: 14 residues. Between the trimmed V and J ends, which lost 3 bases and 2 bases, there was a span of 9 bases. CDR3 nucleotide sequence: TGTGCCAGCAGCTTCAAACAGTCCACAGATACGCAGTATTTT. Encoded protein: CASSFKQSTDTQYF.

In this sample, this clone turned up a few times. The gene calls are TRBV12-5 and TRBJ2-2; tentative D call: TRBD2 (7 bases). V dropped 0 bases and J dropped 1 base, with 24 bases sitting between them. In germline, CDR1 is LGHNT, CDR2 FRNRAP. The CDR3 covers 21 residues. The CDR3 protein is CASGLVRGGGVIFGNTGELFF. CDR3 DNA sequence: TGTGCTAGTGGTTTGGTACGGGGCGGGGGCGTCATCTTCGGGAACACCGGGGAGCTGTTTTTT.

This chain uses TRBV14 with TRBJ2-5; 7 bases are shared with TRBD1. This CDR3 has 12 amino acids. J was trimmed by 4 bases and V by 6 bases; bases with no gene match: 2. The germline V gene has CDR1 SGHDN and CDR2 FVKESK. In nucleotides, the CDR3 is TGTGCCAGCAGTACAGGGGCAGAGACCCAGTACTTC. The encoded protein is CASSTGAETQYF.

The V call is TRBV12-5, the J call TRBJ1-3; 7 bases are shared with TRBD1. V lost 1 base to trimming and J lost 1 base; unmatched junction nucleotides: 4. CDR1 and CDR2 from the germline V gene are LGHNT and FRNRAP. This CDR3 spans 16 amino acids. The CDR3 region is CASGLAGGLSGNTIYF. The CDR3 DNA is TGTGCTAGTGGTTTGGCAGGGGGTCTATCTGGAAACACCATATATTTT.

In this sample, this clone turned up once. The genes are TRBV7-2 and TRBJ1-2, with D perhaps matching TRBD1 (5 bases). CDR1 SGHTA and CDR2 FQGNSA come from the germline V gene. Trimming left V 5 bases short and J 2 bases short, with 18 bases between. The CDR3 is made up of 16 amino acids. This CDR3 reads CASSPIVGVRNYGYTF. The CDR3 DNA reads TGTGCCAGCAGCCCGATTGTAGGGGTGCGCAACTATGGCTACACCTTC.

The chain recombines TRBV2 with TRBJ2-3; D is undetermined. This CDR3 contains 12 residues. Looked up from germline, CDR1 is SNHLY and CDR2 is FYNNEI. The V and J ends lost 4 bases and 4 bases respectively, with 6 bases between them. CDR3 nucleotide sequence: TGTGCCAGCAGTGTCGCGCCAGATACGCAGTATTTT. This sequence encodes CASSVAPDTQYF.

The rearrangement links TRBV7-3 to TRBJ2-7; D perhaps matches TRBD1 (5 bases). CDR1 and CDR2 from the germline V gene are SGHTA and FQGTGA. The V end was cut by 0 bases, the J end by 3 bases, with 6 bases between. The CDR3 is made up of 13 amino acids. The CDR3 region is CASSLTQGYEQYF. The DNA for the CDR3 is TGTGCCAGCAGCTTAACTCAGGGCTACGAGCAGTACTTC.

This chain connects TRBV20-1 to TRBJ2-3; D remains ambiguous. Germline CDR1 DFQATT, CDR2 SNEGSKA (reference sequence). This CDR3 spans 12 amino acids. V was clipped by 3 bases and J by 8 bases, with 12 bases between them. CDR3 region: CSASPKTTTQYF. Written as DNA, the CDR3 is TGCAGTGCTAGTCCCAAAACTACTACGCAGTATTTT.

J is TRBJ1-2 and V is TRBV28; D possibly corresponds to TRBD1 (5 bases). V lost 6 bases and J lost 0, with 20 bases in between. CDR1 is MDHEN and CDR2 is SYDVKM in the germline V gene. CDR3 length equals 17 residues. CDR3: CASSPIGNGGANYGYTF. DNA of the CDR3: TGTGCCAGCAGCCCCATCGGAAATGGGGGGGCTAACTATGGCTACACCTTC.

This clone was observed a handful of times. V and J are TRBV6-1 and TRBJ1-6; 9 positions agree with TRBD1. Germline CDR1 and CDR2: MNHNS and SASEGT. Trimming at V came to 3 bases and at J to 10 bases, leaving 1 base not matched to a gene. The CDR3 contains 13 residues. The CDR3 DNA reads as TGTGCCAGCAGTGAGGACAGGGGCTCACCCCTCCACTTT. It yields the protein CASSEDRGSPLHF.

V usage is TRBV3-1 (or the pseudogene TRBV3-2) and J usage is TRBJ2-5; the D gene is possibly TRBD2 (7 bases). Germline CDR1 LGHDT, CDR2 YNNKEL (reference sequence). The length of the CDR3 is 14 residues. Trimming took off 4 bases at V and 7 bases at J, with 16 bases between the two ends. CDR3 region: CASSLSGGGGTQYF. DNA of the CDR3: TGTGCCAGCAGCCTATCCGGGGGCGGGGGGACCCAGTACTTC.

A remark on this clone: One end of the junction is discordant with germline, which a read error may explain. CDR3 in amino acids: CATSLDTHYEQYF. CDR3 DNA: TGTGCCACCAGTCTCGACACTCACTACGAGCAGTACTTC. The chain recombines TRBV27 with TRBJ2-7; D gene uncertain. The CDR3 consists of 13 residues. Germline V gene data show CDR1 as MNHEY and CDR2 as SMNVEV (reference sequence).

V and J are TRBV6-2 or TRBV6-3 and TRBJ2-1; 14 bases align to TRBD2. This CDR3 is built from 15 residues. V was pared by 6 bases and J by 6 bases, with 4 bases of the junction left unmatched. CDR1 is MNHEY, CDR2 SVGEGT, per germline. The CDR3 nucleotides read TGTGCCAGCAGCGACGGGACTAGCGGGGGCAATGAGCAGTTCTTC. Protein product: CASSDGTSGGNEQFF.

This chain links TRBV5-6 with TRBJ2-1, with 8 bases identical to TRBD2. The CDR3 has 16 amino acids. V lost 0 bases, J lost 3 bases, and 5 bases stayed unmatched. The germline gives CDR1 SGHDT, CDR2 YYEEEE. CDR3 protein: CASSLVGLADYNEQFF. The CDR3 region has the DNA TGTGCCAGCAGCTTGGTTGGACTAGCAGACTACAATGAGCAGTTCTTC.

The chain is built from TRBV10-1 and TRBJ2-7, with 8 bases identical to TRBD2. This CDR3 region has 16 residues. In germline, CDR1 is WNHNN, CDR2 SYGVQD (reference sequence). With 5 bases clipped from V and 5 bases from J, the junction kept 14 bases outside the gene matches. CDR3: CASSPDQGLVLHEQYF. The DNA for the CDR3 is TGCGCCAGCAGTCCTGACCAGGGACTAGTACTCCACGAGCAGTACTTC.

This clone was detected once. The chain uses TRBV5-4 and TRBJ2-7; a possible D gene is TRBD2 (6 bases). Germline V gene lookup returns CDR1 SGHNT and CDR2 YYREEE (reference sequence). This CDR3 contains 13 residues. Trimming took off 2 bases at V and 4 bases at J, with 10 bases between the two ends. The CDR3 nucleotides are TGTGCCAGCAGCTTCGGGACTTCTTACGAGCAGTACTTC. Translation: CASSFGTSYEQYF. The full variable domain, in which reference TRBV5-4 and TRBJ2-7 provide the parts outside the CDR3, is ETGVTQSPTHLIKTRGQQVTLRCSSQSGHNTVSWYQQALGQGPQFIFQYYREEENGRGNFPPRFSGLQFPNYSSELNVNALELDDSALYLCASSFGTSYEQYFGPGTRLTVT.

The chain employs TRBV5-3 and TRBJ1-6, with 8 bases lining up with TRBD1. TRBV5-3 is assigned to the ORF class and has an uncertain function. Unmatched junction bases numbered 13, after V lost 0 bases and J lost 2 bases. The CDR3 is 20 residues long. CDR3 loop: CARSLGPGLGQGTYNSPLHF. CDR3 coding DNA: TGTGCCAGAAGCTTGGGCCCGGGGTTAGGACAGGGAACCTATAATTCACCCCTCCACTTT.